Listed here is a single T cell receptor beta chain. The data belong to a study of control samples from healthy donors and cancer patients. Sequencing was performed with immunoSEQ multiplex PCR; in TCRdb, only in-frame clones are kept and a portion is missing. The table includes around 200,000 clones, around 94% detected once. Germline V CDR1 and CDR2: SGHNT, YYREEE (reference sequence). V was shortened by 3 bases and J by 9 bases, with 12 bases between the two germline ends. The CDR3 totals 13 residues. The sequenced sample consisted of blood. This clonotype was obtained from a man between 45 and 60 years old in good health. The genes are TRBV5-4 and TRBJ2-2; weak D call: TRBD1 (6 bases). The chain's CDR3 is CASSSQGSRELFF. CDR3 coding DNA: TGTGCCAGCAGCTCGCAGGGGAGTCGGGAGCTGTTTTTT.